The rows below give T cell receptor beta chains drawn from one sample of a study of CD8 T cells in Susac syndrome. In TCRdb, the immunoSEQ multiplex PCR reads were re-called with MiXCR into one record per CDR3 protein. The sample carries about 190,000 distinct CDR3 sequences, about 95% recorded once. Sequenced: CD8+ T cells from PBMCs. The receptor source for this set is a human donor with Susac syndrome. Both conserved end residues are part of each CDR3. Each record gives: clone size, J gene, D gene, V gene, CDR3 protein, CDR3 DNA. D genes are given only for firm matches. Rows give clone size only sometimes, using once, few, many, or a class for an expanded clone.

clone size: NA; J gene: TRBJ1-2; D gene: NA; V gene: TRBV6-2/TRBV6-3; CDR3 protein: CASTDRRGYGYTF; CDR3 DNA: TGTGCCAGCACCGACAGGAGGGGCTATGGCTACACCTTC
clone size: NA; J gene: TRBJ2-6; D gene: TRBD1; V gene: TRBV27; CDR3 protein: CASSPRQGFFSGANVLTF; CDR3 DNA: TGTGCCAGCAGTCCAAGACAGGGATTTTTCTCTGGGGCCAACGTCCTGACTTTC
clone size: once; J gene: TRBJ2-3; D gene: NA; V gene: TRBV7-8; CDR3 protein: CASNLQMSGARVDTQYF; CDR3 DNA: TGTGCCAGCAACCTACAAATGTCCGGGGCCCGAGTAGATACGCAGTATTTT
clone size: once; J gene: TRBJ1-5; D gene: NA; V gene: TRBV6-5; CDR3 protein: CASRMGLNQPQHF; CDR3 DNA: TGTGCCAGCAGAATGGGGTTAAATCAGCCCCAGCATTTT
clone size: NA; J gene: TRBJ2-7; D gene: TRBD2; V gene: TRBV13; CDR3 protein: CASSYVGTSGSRSEQYF; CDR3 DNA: TGTGCCAGCAGCTACGTTGGGACTAGCGGCAGTAGGAGTGAGCAGTACTTC
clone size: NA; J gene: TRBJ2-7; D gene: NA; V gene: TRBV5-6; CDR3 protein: CASSGVREYHEQYF; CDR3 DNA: TGTGCCAGCAGCGGGGTCCGGGAGTACCACGAGCAGTACTTC
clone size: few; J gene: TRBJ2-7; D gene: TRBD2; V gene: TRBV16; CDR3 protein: CASSGGGSYEQYF; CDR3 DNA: TGTGCCAGCAGCGGCGGGGGCTCCTACGAGCAGTACTTC
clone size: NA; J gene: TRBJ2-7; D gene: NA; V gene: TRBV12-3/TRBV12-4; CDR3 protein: CASRGVYYEQYF; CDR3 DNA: TGTGCCAGCCGTGGTGTCTACTACGAGCAGTACTTC
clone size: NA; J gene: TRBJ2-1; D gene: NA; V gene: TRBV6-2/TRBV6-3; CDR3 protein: CASSYRSSLHNEQFF; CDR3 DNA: TGTGCCAGCAGTTATCGGTCTAGTTTACACAATGAGCAGTTCTTC
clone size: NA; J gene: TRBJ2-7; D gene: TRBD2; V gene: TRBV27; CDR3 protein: CASSYGTSREDEQYF; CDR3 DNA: TGTGCCAGCAGTTACGGGACTAGCAGGGAAGACGAGCAGTACTTC
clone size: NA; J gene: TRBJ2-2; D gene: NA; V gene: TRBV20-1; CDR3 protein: CSASFGGGELFF; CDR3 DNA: TGCAGTGCTAGTTTTGGCGGCGGGGAGCTGTTTTTT
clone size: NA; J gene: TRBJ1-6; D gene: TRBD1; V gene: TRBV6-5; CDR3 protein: CASSYSKQGGGSPLHF; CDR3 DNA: TGTGCCAGCAGTTACTCGAAACAGGGGGGAGGTTCACCCCTCCACTTT
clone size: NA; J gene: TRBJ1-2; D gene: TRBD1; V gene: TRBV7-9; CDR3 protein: CASSLGWDREHGYTF; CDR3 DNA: TGTGCCAGCAGCTTAGGGTGGGACAGGGAGCATGGCTACACCTTC
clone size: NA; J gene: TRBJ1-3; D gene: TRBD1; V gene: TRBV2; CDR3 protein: CASSLTDRGPSGNTIYF; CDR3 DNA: TGTGCCAGCAGTTTAACGGACAGGGGACCCTCTGGAAACACCATATATTTT
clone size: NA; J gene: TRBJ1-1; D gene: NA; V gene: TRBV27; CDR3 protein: CASSFSGLNTEAFF; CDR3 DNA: TGTGCCAGCAGTTTTAGCGGGTTGAACACTGAAGCTTTCTTT
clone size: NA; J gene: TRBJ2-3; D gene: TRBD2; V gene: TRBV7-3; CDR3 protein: CASSLRRGNTDTQYF; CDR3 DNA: TGTGCCAGCAGCTTAAGGCGGGGGAACACAGATACGCAGTATTTT
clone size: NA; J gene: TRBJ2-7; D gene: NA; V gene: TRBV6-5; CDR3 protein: CASSSGADQYEQYF; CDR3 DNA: TGTGCCAGCAGTTCGGGGGCCGATCAATACGAGCAGTACTTC
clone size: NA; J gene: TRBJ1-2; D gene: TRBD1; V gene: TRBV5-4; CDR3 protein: CASRPGGPLYGYTF; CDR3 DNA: TGTGCCAGCAGGCCAGGGGGGCCCCTCTATGGCTACACCTTC
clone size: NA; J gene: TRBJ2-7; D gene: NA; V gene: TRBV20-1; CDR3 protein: CSASGGPTYEQYF; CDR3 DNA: TGCAGTGCTAGCGGGGGGCCTACCTACGAGCAGTACTTC
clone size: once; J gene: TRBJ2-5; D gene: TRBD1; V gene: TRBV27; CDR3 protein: CASSLSGTVETQYF; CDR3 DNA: TGTGCCAGCAGTTTATCGGGGACAGTGGAGACCCAGTACTTC
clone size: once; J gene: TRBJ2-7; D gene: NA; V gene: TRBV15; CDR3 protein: CATSRDSGDPSYEQYF; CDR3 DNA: TGTGCCACCAGCAGAGATTCCGGGGATCCCTCCTACGAGCAGTACTTC
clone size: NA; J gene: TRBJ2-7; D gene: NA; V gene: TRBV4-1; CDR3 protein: CASSQGGSDDEQYF; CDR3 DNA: TGCGCCAGCAGCCAAGGCGGGTCGGACGACGAGCAGTACTTC
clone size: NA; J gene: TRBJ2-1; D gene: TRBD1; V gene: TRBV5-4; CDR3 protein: CASSLGTGGDEQFF; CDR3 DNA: TGTGCCAGCAGCTTGGGGACAGGGGGCGATGAGCAGTTCTTC
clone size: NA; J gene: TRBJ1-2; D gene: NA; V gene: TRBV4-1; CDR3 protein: CASSQAQLAGYGGYTF; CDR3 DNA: TGCGCCAGCAGCCAAGCCCAACTTGCAGGGTACGGTGGCTACACCTTC
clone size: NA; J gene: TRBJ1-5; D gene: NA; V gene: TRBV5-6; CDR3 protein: CASSLGLGAVAPQHF; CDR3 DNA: TGTGCCAGCAGCTTGGGATTGGGGGCCGTCGCGCCCCAGCATTTT
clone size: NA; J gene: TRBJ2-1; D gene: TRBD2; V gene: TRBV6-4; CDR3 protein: CASSPTRGGSLDEQFF; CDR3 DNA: TGTGCCAGCAGCCCAACCCGGGGGGGCTCCCTCGATGAGCAGTTCTTC
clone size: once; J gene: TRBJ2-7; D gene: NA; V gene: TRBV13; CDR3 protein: CASSIGSRDEQYF; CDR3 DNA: TGTGCCAGCAGTATCGGAAGTAGGGACGAGCAGTACTTC
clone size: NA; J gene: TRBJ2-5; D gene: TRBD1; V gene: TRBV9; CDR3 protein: CASSGGQGPQETQYF; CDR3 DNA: TGTGCCAGCAGCGGGGGACAGGGCCCCCAAGAGACCCAGTACTTC
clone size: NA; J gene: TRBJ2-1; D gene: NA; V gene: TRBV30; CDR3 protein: CAWSQGQGLRSSSYNEQFF; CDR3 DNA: TGTGCCTGGAGTCAGGGCCAGGGGTTGAGGTCGAGCTCCTACAATGAGCAGTTCTTC
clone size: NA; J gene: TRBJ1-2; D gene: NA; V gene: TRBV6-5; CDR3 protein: CASSYGSGNYGYTF; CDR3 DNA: TGTGCCAGCAGTTATGGAAGTGGAAACTATGGCTACACCTTC
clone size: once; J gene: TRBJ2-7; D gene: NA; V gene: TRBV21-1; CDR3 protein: CASKFPRDPYEQYF; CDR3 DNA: TGTGCCAGCAAGTTTCCCAGGGATCCCTACGAGCAGTACTTC
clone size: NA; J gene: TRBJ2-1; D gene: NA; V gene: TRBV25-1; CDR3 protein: CASGHLRTEGEQFF; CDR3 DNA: TGTGCCAGCGGACACCTAAGGACAGAGGGTGAGCAGTTCTTC
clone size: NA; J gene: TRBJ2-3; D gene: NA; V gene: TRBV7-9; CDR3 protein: CASSSTDRTPDTQYF; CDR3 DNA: TGTGCCAGCAGCTCGACTGACCGAACCCCAGATACGCAGTATTTT
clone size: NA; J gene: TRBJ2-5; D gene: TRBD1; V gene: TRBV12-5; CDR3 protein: CASGLVPGGEGAETQYF; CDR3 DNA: TGTGCTAGTGGTTTGGTACCTGGAGGTGAGGGGGCAGAGACCCAGTACTTC
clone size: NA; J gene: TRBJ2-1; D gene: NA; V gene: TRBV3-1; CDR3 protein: CASSQDFDPILHNEQFF; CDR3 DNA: TGTGCCAGCAGCCAAGATTTCGACCCCATCCTTCACAATGAGCAGTTCTTC
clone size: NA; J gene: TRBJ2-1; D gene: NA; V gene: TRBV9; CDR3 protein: CASSEGMGNEQFF; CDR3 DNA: TGTGCCAGCAGCGAAGGGATGGGCAATGAGCAGTTCTTC
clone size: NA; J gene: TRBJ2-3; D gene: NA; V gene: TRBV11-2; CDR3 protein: CASSITATDTQYF; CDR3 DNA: TGTGCCAGCAGCATCACAGCGACAGATACGCAGTATTTT
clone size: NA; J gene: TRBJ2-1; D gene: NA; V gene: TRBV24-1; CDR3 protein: CATGSEGSSYNEQFF; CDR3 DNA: TGTGCCACCGGCTCGGAGGGCAGCTCCTACAATGAGCAGTTCTTC
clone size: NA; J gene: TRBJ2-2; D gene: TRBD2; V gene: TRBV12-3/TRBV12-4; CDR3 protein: CASSPIAGANTGELFF; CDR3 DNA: TGTGCCAGCAGTCCAATAGCGGGGGCGAACACCGGGGAGCTGTTTTTT
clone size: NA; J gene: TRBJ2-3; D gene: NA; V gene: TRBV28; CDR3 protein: CASSVIRGTTDTQYF; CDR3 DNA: TGTGCCAGCAGTGTGATCAGGGGTACCACAGATACGCAGTATTTT
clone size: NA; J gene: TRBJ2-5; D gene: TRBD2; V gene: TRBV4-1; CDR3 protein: CASSQEPGLAGETQYF; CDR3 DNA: TGCGCCAGCAGCCAAGAACCCGGACTAGCGGGGGAGACCCAGTACTTC
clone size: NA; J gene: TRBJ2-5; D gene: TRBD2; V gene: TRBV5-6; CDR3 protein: CASSVLAGDWTQYF; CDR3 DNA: TGTGCCAGCAGCGTACTAGCGGGAGATTGGACCCAGTACTTC
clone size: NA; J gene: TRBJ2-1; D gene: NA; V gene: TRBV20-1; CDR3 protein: CSARDPSGSSYNEQFF; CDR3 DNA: TGCAGTGCTAGAGATCCTTCCGGGAGCTCCTACAATGAGCAGTTCTTC
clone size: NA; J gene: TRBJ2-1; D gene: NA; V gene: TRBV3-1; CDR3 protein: CASSPPGQLYNEQFF; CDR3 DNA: TGTGCCAGCAGCCCTCCGGGACAACTTTACAATGAGCAGTTCTTC
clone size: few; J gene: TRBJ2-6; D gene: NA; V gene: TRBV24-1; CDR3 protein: CASVYGARSGANVLTF; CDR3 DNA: TGTGCCTCCGTGTACGGGGCACGCTCTGGGGCCAACGTCCTGACTTTC
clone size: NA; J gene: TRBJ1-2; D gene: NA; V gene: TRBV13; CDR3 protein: CASKTRGDGRNYGYTF; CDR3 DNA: TGTGCCAGCAAAACCCGGGGGGACGGACGAAACTATGGCTACACCTTC
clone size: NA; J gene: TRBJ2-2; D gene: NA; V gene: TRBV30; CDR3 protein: CAWDRGRLSNTGELFF; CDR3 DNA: TGTGCCTGGGACCGCGGACGTTTATCGAACACCGGGGAGCTGTTTTTT
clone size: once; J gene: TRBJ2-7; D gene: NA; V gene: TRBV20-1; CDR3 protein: CSARDRGLEQYF; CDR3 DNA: TGCAGTGCTAGAGACAGAGGTCTCGAGCAGTACTTC
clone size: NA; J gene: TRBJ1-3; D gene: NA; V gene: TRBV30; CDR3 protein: CAWSVPSLSSGNTIYF; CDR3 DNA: TGTGCCTGGAGTGTTCCATCCCTGAGCTCTGGAAACACCATATATTTT
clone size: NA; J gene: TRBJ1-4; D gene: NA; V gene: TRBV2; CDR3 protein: CASSEGGRTNEKLFF; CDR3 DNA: TGTGCCAGCAGTGAAGGTGGGAGGACTAATGAAAAACTGTTTTTT
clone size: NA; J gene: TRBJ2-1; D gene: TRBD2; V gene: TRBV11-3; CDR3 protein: CASSPGLAGDYNEQFF; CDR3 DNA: TGTGCCAGCAGCCCGGGACTAGCGGGGGACTACAATGAGCAGTTCTTC
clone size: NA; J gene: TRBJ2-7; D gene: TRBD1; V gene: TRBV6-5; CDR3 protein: CASRTGDPYEQYF; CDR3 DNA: TGTGCCAGCAGGACAGGGGATCCCTACGAGCAGTACTTC
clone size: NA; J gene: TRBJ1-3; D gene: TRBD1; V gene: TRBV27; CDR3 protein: CASSSGGSGNTIYF; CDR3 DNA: TGTGCCAGTTCCTCAGGGGGCTCTGGAAACACCATATATTTT
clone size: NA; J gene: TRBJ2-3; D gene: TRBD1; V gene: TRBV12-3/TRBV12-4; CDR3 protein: CASGRDRGTLDTQYF; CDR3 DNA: TGTGCCAGCGGCCGGGACAGGGGGACTTTGGATACGCAGTATTTT
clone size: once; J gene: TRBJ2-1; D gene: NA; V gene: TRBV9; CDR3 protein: CASSGVRKGGEQFF; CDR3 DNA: TGTGCCAGCAGCGGCGTACGTAAGGGAGGTGAGCAGTTCTTC
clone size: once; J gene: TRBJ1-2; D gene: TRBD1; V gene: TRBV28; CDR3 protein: CASSRSPGQGYGYTF; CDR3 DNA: TGTGCCAGCAGTAGATCCCCGGGACAGGGATATGGCTACACCTTC
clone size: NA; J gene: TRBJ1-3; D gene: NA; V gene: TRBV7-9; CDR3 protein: CASSFPAGRDSGNTIYF; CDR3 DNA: TGTGCCAGCAGCTTTCCCGCGGGCAGGGATTCTGGAAACACCATATATTTT